These T cell receptor beta chains were read from a single sample in a study of identical twins. MiXCR, run by TCRdb on the 5' RACE reads, gives a single entry per CDR3 protein. The sample has 1.5 million to 2 million distinct CDR3 sequences; 25% to 35% are singletons. What was sequenced was cord blood. These TCRs come from a newborn girl in good health. Each CDR3 is given with its conserved first and last residue. D genes are given only for firm matches. Where a row states a size, it is once, few, many or the class of an expanded clone; other rows omit it.

clone_size j_call v_call d_call cdr3_length cdr3_aa cdr3_nt
- TRBJ1-2 TRBV19 - 13 CASSLSRFGGYTF TGTGCCAGTAGTCTCTCGAGGTTTGGAGGCTACACCTTC
- TRBJ2-2 TRBV20-1 - 15 CSATPSGANTGELFF TGCAGTGCTACACCATCAGGGGCCAACACCGGGGAGCTGTTTTTT
- TRBJ2-3 TRBV2 - 15 CASRPTSLRTDTQYF TGTGCCAGCAGACCAACTAGCCTCCGCACAGATACGCAGTATTTT
- TRBJ2-4 TRBV5-5 TRBD1 16 CASSFPDRGIKNIQYF TGTGCCAGCAGCTTCCCCGACAGGGGCATCAAAAACATTCAGTACTTC
- TRBJ1-2 TRBV24-1 - 15 CATSDSRHLGHGYTF TGTGCCACCAGTGATTCGAGACACTTGGGACATGGCTACACCTTC
many TRBJ1-2 TRBV6-1 - 14 CATPRTEGSYGYTF TGTGCCACCCCTCGGACAGAAGGATCCTATGGCTACACCTTC
- TRBJ2-1 TRBV27 TRBD2 15 CASSFGTTHYDEQFF TGTGCCAGCAGTTTCGGGACTACCCACTACGATGAGCAGTTCTTC
- TRBJ2-3 TRBV28 - 16 CASSQPAPPVTDTQYF TGTGCCAGCAGTCAACCAGCGCCCCCGGTCACAGATACGCAGTATTTT
few TRBJ2-1 TRBV10-3 - 15 CAISDDPGPFNEQFF TGTGCCATCAGTGATGATCCGGGTCCGTTCAATGAGCAGTTCTTC
- TRBJ2-1 TRBV24-1 - 13 CASSDFGYNEQFF TGTGCCTCCAGTGATTTCGGCTACAATGAGCAGTTCTTC
few TRBJ2-3 TRBV4-1 - 16 CASSQETQGYTDTQYF TGCGCCAGCAGCCAAGAAACGCAGGGTTACACAGATACGCAGTATTTT
- TRBJ2-1 TRBV15 TRBD2 16 CATSELGLAGVNEQFF TGTGCCACCAGCGAATTGGGACTAGCGGGAGTAAATGAGCAGTTCTTC
once TRBJ2-7 TRBV10-3 - 14 CAISKVGKSYEQYF TGTGCCATCAGTAAGGTAGGGAAATCCTACGAGCAGTACTTC
- TRBJ1-3 TRBV5-1 - 16 CASSLEADNSGNTIYF TGCGCCAGCAGCTTGGAGGCCGACAACTCTGGAAACACCATATATTTT
- TRBJ2-1 TRBV14 - 16 CASSASPGRNYNEQFF TGTGCCAGCAGCGCCAGCCCGGGACGAAACTACAATGAGCAGTTCTTC
- TRBJ2-7 TRBV9 - 13 CASSIRINNEQYF TGTGCCAGCAGCATACGGATAAACAATGAGCAGTACTTC
few TRBJ2-1 TRBV7-9 - 14 CASKNGGSYNEQFF TGTGCCAGCAAAAACGGGGGCTCCTACAATGAGCAGTTCTTC
- TRBJ2-2 TRBV19 - 13 CAPKEGNTGELFF TGTGCCCCCAAGGAGGGGAACACCGGGGAGCTGTTTTTT
- TRBJ1-5 TRBV10-3 - 17 CATGDDRGINGNQPQHF TGTGCCACCGGTGACGACCGCGGCATTAATGGCAATCAGCCCCAGCATTTT
few TRBJ1-5 TRBV20-1 - 16 CSASTREEYSNQPQHF TGCAGTGCTAGTACCCGGGAAGAATATAGCAATCAGCCCCAGCATTTT
- TRBJ1-4 TRBV11-2 - 15 CASSYGFGGNEKLFF TGTGCCAGCAGTTACGGGTTCGGGGGTAATGAAAAACTGTTTTTT
- TRBJ1-5 TRBV5-1 TRBD1 15 CASSMRGDSNQPQHF TGCGCCAGCAGCATGCGAGGGGACAGTAATCAGCCCCAGCATTTT
- TRBJ2-7 TRBV2 - 11 CASATWAEQYF TGTGCCTCAGCAACGTGGGCCGAGCAGTACTTC
- TRBJ1-2 TRBV7-4 - 16 CASSLVRADLLRGYTF TGTGCCAGCAGCTTAGTGAGGGCAGATCTCCTTCGTGGCTACACCTTC
once TRBJ2-4 TRBV7-2 - 16 CASSLESVHLSFIQYF TGTGCCAGCAGCTTAGAGTCCGTGCATCTGAGTTTCATTCAGTACTTC
few TRBJ2-7 TRBV3-1 - 13 CASSQIGGVEQYF TGTGCCAGCAGCCAAATAGGAGGGGTCGAGCAGTACTTC
few TRBJ2-1 TRBV3-1 TRBD2 18 CASSQVGTSGGPRSEQFF TGTGCCAGCAGCCAAGTGGGGACTAGCGGGGGGCCAAGAAGTGAGCAGTTCTTC
- TRBJ2-1 TRBV27 TRBD1 15 CASSSRGTGSNEQFF TGTGCCAGCAGTTCAAGGGGGACAGGTTCCAATGAGCAGTTCTTC
- TRBJ2-7 TRBV5-6 - 14 CASSPDVRSHEQYF TGTGCTAGCAGCCCGGATGTAAGGAGCCACGAGCAGTACTTC
few TRBJ2-3 TRBV6-5 TRBD2 16 CASSYAGLAGTDTQYF TGTGCCAGCAGTTACGCGGGACTAGCGGGCACAGATACGCAGTATTTT
- TRBJ1-2 TRBV20-1 TRBD1 15 CSASRPTGGDYGYTF TGCAGTGCCTCCAGACCCACAGGGGGCGACTATGGCTACACCTTC
few TRBJ1-6 TRBV4-2 - 16 CASSQDAEVLGSPLHF TGTGCCAGCAGCCAAGACGCCGAAGTACTGGGTTCACCCCTCCACTTT
- TRBJ1-1 TRBV5-1 - 15 CASSPRGEQLQGAFF TGCGCCAGCAGCCCCCGGGGGGAGCAGTTACAAGGAGCTTTCTTT
- TRBJ1-1 TRBV4-1 - 14 CASSLLRGVTEAFF TGCGCCAGCAGCCTCCTACGGGGGGTTACTGAAGCTTTCTTT
- TRBJ1-5 TRBV20-1 - 14 CSARQGTAHQPQHF TGCAGTGCTAGACAAGGGACCGCGCATCAGCCCCAGCATTTT
few TRBJ2-3 TRBV18 - 15 CASSPPQPRADTQYF TGTGCCAGCTCACCACCACAGCCCAGGGCAGATACGCAGTATTTT
few TRBJ2-7 TRBV4-2 TRBD2 16 CASSQMRTSGAYEQYF TGTGCCAGCAGCCAAATGAGGACTAGCGGGGCCTACGAGCAGTACTTC
- TRBJ2-3 TRBV12-3/TRBV12-4 TRBD2 15 CASTISGRGKDTQYF TGTGCCAGCACCATTAGCGGGAGGGGGAAGGATACGCAGTATTTT
few TRBJ2-1 TRBV7-6 TRBD2 20 CASSLALRTSGGSSYNEQFF TGTGCCAGCAGCTTAGCTCTTAGGACTAGCGGGGGAAGCTCCTACAATGAGCAGTTCTTC
- TRBJ2-4 TRBV6-2/TRBV6-3 - 13 CASRGTAADEQYF TGTGCCAGCAGGGGGACGGCAGCGGATGAGCAGTACTTC
- TRBJ2-7 TRBV6-4 - 15 CASSPRRGAYNEQYF TGTGCCAGCAGCCCTCGCAGGGGCGCCTACAATGAGCAGTACTTC